Included here is one T cell receptor (beta chain) sequence, with context. This receptor's antigen is unknown. No base-level quality is on record; no much larger clone is a single base apart. The CDR3 regions of human TCRbeta chains were analyzed by immunosequencing. Turning to the authors' computational methods: TCRs in the repertoires were compared against a reference library of SARS-CoV-2-specific TCRs that had been generated with the MIRA antigen-specificity platform. Breadth was defined as the fraction of unique TCRs that were SARS-CoV-2-associated, and depth was defined as the fraction of total T cells that were SARS-CoV-2-associated. Using the MIRA data, each spike-specific TCR was assigned both to the spike region to which the TCR was reactive and to a CD4 or CD8 class. Log10-transformed breadth and depth values were compared by one-way ANOVA with Sidak's multiple comparisons tests. The table was pulled from immuneACCESS by TCRdb, which kept in-frame rearrangements only. Such tables lose some clones; where checked, under half of the loss comes from unresolved V genes, and the rest has no known cause. V, J and clone size are taken as reported in that table, and D and trimming were inferred from the DNA itself. The table for this sample lists 50,000 or so clones; 80% of them were counted only once. Approximately 5.2% of the sample goes to the ten largest clones.

These data come from a study of T cell responses to AZD1222 COVID-19 vaccine (dated by TCRdb to the early 2020s). With regard to the full study: A total of roughly 240 trial participants underwent TCR sequencing, of whom some 210 received two doses of AZD1222 and about 26 received two doses of the MenACWY control vaccine. Trial participants were enrolled into age subgroups of 18-55, 56-69 and 70-plus years, which contained 148, 28 and 57 TCR-sequenced participants, respectively. Overall study outcomes, separate from this receptor: Participants were mostly white British, with more females than males. The authors suggested clonal diversity may have been underestimated. No day 14 peak-response samples were available, so repertoires were characterized only after the peak T cell response. Nearly half of unique spike-specific TCRs reportedly recognized epitopes outside regions mutated in the B.1.351 and B.1.1.7 variants. A significant rise in spike-specific TCR breadth and depth was observed after two AZD1222 doses relative to day 0 and relative to MenACWY recipients. The 56-69-year group was small, and its depth increase did not reach significance, likely because of low power. Vaccine-associated CD4 TCRs spanned the whole spike protein, with dominant responses in regions 160-218 and 743-854. Only six AZD1222 recipients were SARS-CoV-2 seropositive at baseline, limiting conclusions about previously exposed vaccinees.

CDR1 SNHLY and CDR2 FYNNEI are derived from the germline V gene. The CDR3 runs 14 amino acids, cysteine and phenylalanine included. Only the CDR3 DNA is retained, 42 bases long and in frame from the first base. The germline ends are 15 bases apart after V is trimmed by 6 bases and J by 4 bases. Explained via the paper, the time point label denotes: about 28 days (+/-7) after the second vaccine dose. AZD1222 recipients with second doses at about 4 weeks or about 12 weeks were pooled, because spike-specific TCR depth and breadth did not differ between schedules. Samples from vaccinated people were obtained from the UK trials COV001 and COV002, which included a single-blind randomized controlled phase 2/3 trial of AZD1222 (ChAdOx1 nCoV-19) in healthy adults. Trial participant PBMC samples were collected at day 0 and day 28 after the second dose for TCRbeta chain sequencing.

The V and J genes are TRBV2 and TRBJ1-2; there is no confident call for the D gene. The sequence was obtained from an adult who received the AZD1222 COVID-19 vaccine. Sequences were derived from peripheral blood, sampled 28 days after the second AZD1222 dose. CDR3 protein: CASRQGPASYGYTF. Read as DNA, the sequence is TGTGCCAGCAGGCAAGGCCCTGCCAGCTATGGCTACACCTTC.